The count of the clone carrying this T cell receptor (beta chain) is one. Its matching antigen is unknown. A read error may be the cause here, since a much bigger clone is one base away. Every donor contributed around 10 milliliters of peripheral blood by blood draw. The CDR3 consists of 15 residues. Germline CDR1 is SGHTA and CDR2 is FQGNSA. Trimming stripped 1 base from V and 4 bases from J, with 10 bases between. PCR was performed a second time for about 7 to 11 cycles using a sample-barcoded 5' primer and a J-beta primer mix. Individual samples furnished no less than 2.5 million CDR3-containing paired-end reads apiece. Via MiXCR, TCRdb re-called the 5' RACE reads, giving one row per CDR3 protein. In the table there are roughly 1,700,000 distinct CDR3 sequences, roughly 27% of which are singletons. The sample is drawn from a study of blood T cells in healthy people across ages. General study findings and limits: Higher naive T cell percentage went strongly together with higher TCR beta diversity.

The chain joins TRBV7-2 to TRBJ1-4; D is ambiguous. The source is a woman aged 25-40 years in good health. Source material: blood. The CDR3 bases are TGTGCCAGCAGCTTAGTTGTGGCAATTAATGAAAAACTGTTTTTT. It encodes CASSLVVAINEKLFF.